The 16 T cell receptor beta chains listed next were all sequenced from one sample in a study of cytomegalovirus exposure and HLA in healthy donors. Amplification used 60 Vbeta primers and 13 Jbeta primers. Some clones are missing from TCRdb's copy, which holds only in-frame ones; the method was immunoSEQ multiplex PCR. The data contain about 140,000 clones, 70% to 85% of them singletons. Sample: PBMCs. These receptors originate from a man aged 25 to 40 in good health and CMV-seropositive.

This chain links TRBV27 with TRBJ1-2, with 8 bases lining up with TRBD1. Germline-derived CDR1 and CDR2 are MNHEY and SMNVEV (reference sequence). The CDR3 runs 16 residues. The J segment lost 9 bases and the V segment lost 5 bases, leaving 17 bases of the junction unmatched. CDR3 in amino acids: CASSTYAPGGGLSYTF. In nucleotides, the CDR3 is TGTGCCAGCAGTACATATGCCCCAGGGGGCGGGTTGAGCTACACCTTC.

V usage is TRBV6-1 and J usage is TRBJ2-5; D uncertain. The J call is in doubt because the DNA end fits TRBJ2-7 better. In germline, CDR1 is MNHNS, CDR2 SASEGT. This CDR3 comprises 14 residues. The CDR3 reads CASESYSATYEQYF. The CDR3 DNA sequence: TGTGCCAGCGAGTCATACTCCGCAACCTACGAGCAGTACTTC.

This chain connects TRBV6-1 to TRBJ1-5; maybe TRBD1 (5 bases). Germline values: CDR1 MNHNS, CDR2 SASEGT. The CDR3 runs to 16 residues. The V end lost 4 bases, the J end lost 3 bases, and 16 bases lay between the germline ends. DNA for the CDR3: TGTGCCAGCAGTGTCCTTCAGGGAGGGATCAATCAGCCCCAGCATTTT. This sequence encodes CASSVLQGGINQPQHF.

This sequence joins TRBV23-1 and TRBJ2-5; tentative D call: TRBD1 (6 bases). TRBV23-1 has ORF status, its function being uncertain. V was shortened by 4 bases and J by 6 bases, with 12 bases between the two germline ends. This CDR3 has 13 residues. CDR3 residues: CASSPSRGKTQYF. The CDR3 DNA sequence: TGCGCCAGCAGTCCCAGCAGGGGAAAGACCCAGTACTTC.

The chain links TRBV29-1 to TRBJ2-1; TRBD2 is a possible D gene (6 bases). CDR1 and CDR2 (germline): SQVTM, ANQGSEA. The length of the CDR3 is 14 residues. The V and J ends lost 3 bases and 4 bases respectively, with 13 bases between them. CDR3 in amino acids: CSVDGGNSYNEQFF. CDR3 coding DNA: TGCAGCGTTGACGGCGGGAACTCGTACAATGAGCAGTTCTTC.

This chain links TRBV9 with TRBJ2-1, with a weak D call TRBD2 (6 bases). The CDR3 covers 16 residues. From germline, CDR1 is SGDLS and CDR2 YYNGEE. The V gene lost 0 bases and the J gene lost 4 bases, with 14 bases spanning the gap. The CDR3 region is CASSVGGRGSYNEQFF. The CDR3 region has the DNA TGTGCCAGCAGCGTAGGCGGGCGGGGAAGTTACAATGAGCAGTTCTTC.

The J gene is TRBJ2-3, the V gene TRBV18; 15 bases align to TRBD2. V lost 0 bases and J lost 4; bases outside the gene matches: 2. CDR3 length: 17 residues. CDR1 is KGHSH, CDR2 LQKENI, per germline. The CDR3 bases are TGTGCCAGCTCACCACCGGGACTAGCGGGGGGCGCAGATACGCAGTATTTT. The encoded protein is CASSPPGLAGGADTQYF.

CDR3 sequence reads: CAQGWDRGKDEQYF. In nucleotides, the CDR3 is TGTGCCCAGGGCTGGGACAGGGGTAAGGACGAGCAGTACTTC. The chain employs TRBV21-1 and TRBJ2-7; the table calls TRBD1, which could not be checked here. TRBV21-1 is termed a pseudogene. The CDR3 is 14 amino acids.

For this clone: Because the CDR3's place on the DNA is in doubt, the DNA is left out and the CDR3 is given as listed by TCRdb. The chain couples TRBV7-9 to TRBJ2-3; the table calls TRBD2, which could not be checked here. The CDR3 is 12 residues long, counting both termini. The germline V gene encodes CDR1 SEHNR and CDR2 FQNEAQ (reference sequence). The CDR3 sequence is CSSRVAGGTLYF.

Worth noting for this clone: Different DNA sequences within this sample yield the same CDR3. V gene TRBV30 combines with J gene TRBJ1-1; 8 nucleotides agree with TRBD1. Per the germline V gene, CDR1 is GTSNPN and CDR2 is SVGIG (reference sequence). The length of the CDR3 is 13 residues. The V gene end was trimmed by 1 base and the J gene end by 4 bases; junction bases not matched to a gene: 2. The CDR3 protein is CAWSGTGGTEAFF. CDR3 DNA: TGTGCCTGGAGTGGAACAGGGGGCACTGAAGCTTTCTTT.

The V gene is TRBV28, the J gene TRBJ2-7; TRBD2 might be the D (6 bases). Per the germline V gene, CDR1 is MDHEN and CDR2 is SYDVKM. CDR3 length: 14 amino acids. Trimming took off 3 bases at V and 2 bases at J, with 11 bases between the two ends. The CDR3 DNA reads as TGTGCCAGCAGTTTGAGGCTAGCGACCTACGAGCAGTACTTC. Translated: CASSLRLATYEQYF.

The table lists this clone with a few counts. This chain uses TRBV14 with TRBJ1-4; D might be TRBD1 (5 bases). The V end lost 4 bases, the J end lost 8 bases, and 17 bases lay between the germline ends. The germline CDR1 and CDR2 sequences are SGHDN and FVKESK. The CDR3 is 15 residues long. The CDR3 sequence: CASSLWTGGVEKLFF. CDR3 nucleotide sequence: TGTGCCAGCAGCCTCTGGACCGGGGGTGTGGAAAAACTGTTTTTT.

The chain uses TRBV5-4 and TRBJ2-3; 14 bases agree with TRBD2. V was clipped by 4 bases and J by 7 bases; unmatched bases: 5. This CDR3 region has 15 residues. Germline V lookup: CDR1 SGHNT, CDR2 YYREEE (reference sequence). The CDR3 DNA reads as TGTGCCAGCAGCCGCGGGACTAGCGGGAGTTATACGCAGTATTTT. It encodes CASSRGTSGSYTQYF.

The table lists this clone with a few counts. The rearrangement joins TRBV7-2 to TRBJ1-1; 8 nucleotides agree with TRBD1. CDR1 is SGHTA, CDR2 FQGNSA, per germline. With 5 bases clipped from V and 5 bases from J, the junction kept 7 bases outside the gene matches. The CDR3 loop spans 14 amino acids. As DNA, the CDR3 is TGTGCCAGCAGCGGAAGGACAGGGAGGACTGAAGCTTTCTTT. The encoded protein is CASSGRTGRTEAFF.

The V gene is TRBV5-3, the J gene TRBJ1-5; D gene ambiguous. TRBV5-3 is an open reading frame, and its role is uncertain. Trimming left V 0 bases short and J 2 bases short, with 21 bases between. The CDR3 totals 19 residues. The CDR3 loop reads CARSLVREPGSEGNQPQHF. CDR3 nucleotides: TGTGCCAGAAGCTTGGTTCGGGAGCCGGGCTCCGAAGGCAATCAGCCCCAGCATTTT.

The chain couples TRBV5-6 to TRBJ2-7, with 9 positions matching TRBD1. The V and J ends lost 0 bases and 3 bases, in that order; junction bases with no gene match: 4. CDR1 SGHDT and CDR2 YYEEEE come from the germline V gene. This CDR3 is built from 15 residues. CDR3 residues: CASSLVGTGIYEQYF. DNA of the CDR3: TGTGCCAGCAGCTTGGTTGGGACAGGGATCTACGAGCAGTACTTC. Variable domain in full (rest from reference TRBV5-6 and TRBJ2-7): DAGVTQSPTHLIKTRGQQVTLRCSPKSGHDTVSWYQQALGQGPQFIFQYYEEEERQRGNFPDRFSGHQFPNYSSELNVNALLLGDSALYLCASSLVGTGIYEQYFGPGTRLTVT.